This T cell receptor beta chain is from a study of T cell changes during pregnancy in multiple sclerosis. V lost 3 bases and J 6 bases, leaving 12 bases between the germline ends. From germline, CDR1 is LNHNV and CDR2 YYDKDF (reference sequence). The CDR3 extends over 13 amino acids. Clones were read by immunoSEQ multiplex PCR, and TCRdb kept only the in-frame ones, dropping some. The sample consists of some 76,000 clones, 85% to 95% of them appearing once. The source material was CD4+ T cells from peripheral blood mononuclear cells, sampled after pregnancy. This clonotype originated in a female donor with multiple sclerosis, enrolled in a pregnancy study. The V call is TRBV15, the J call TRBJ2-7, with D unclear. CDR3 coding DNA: TGTGCCACCAGCAGCTATTCGGTCCCCGAGCAGTACTTC. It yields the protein CATSSYSVPEQYF.